Given below is one T cell receptor beta chain in context. Antigen specificity is unknown. The data originate from a study of shared clonotypes between healthy human individuals. General observations from the study: Relative to memory subsets, naive subsets generally showed larger estimated richness.

Sequenced by immunoSEQ multiplex PCR; TCRdb stores in-frame clones only, minus some. The table lists 2.3 million or so clones, approximately 93% of them singletons, with roughly 0.36% in the top ten. J was trimmed by 5 bases and V by 0 bases; bases with no gene match: 7. The CDR3 length is 16 residues. CDR1 is SGHTA and CDR2 is FQGTGA in the germline V gene. Sequenced material: naive CD4+ T cells from PBMCs. Subset here: CD45RA+ positively selected. The rearrangement links TRBV7-3 to TRBJ2-7; 10 bases line up with TRBD1. The receptor was isolated from a man between 18 and 35 years old in good health. Some clones in this sample may be carry-over from other donors' samples. The DNA for the CDR3 is TGTGCCAGCAGCTTAACGCCCGGGACAGGGGCCCACGAGCAGTACTTC. It encodes CASSLTPGTGAHEQYF.